The 14 T cell receptor beta chains given below trace back to one sample, sequenced in a study of cytomegalovirus exposure and HLA in healthy donors. The study ran its PCR with 60 Vbeta and 13 Jbeta primers. Method: immunoSEQ multiplex PCR; TCRdb's copy keeps in-frame clones and lacks some. The data contain fewer than 200,000 clones, around 80% of them seen just once; the ten biggest clones take up 0.69%. Material: PBMCs. The receptors stem from a woman aged 35 to 49 in good health and CMV-seronegative.

The chain uses TRBV19 and TRBJ2-1; TRBD2 matches at 16 bases. Germline trimming cut 0 bases from V and 5 bases from J; bases unmatched to any gene: 7. From germline, CDR1 is LNHDA and CDR2 SQIVND (reference sequence). The CDR3 contains 19 residues. CDR3 loop: CASSIDGTSGRGFHNEQFF. The CDR3 bases are TGTGCCAGTAGTATAGACGGGACTAGCGGGAGGGGATTTCACAATGAGCAGTTCTTC.

The chain couples TRBV5-3 to TRBJ1-5; D unresolved. TRBV5-3 is labeled an ORF, and its function is uncertain. Trimming removed 0 bases from V and 3 bases from J, with 13 bases in between. The CDR3 has 16 residues. CDR3 nucleotides: TGTGCCAGAAGCTTGGGAGGTGGGAGATACAATCAGCCCCAGCATTTT. Translating gives CARSLGGGRYNQPQHF.

J is TRBJ1-1 and V is TRBV6-5; 7 positions agree with TRBD1. V lost 6 bases and J lost 4; bases outside the gene matches: 5. The length of the CDR3 is 13 residues. The germline V gene has CDR1 MNHEY and CDR2 SVGAGI. CDR3 nucleotides: TGTGCCAGCAGGCGAGACAGGGTCACTGAAGCTTTCTTT. Protein product: CASRRDRVTEAFF.

CDR3 amino acids: CASSPIQGTNEKLFF. The CDR3, as DNA: TGTGCCAGCTCACCAATTCAGGGAACTAATGAAAAACTGTTTTTT. This chain links TRBV18 with TRBJ1-4; the D gene is possibly TRBD1 (5 bases). The CDR3 runs to 15 residues. Trimming cost V 2 bases and J 1 base, with 8 bases left between them. The V gene's germline CDR1 is KGHSH and CDR2 LQKENI.

This chain links TRBV14 with TRBJ2-3; the match to TRBD2 covers 8 bases. J lost 7 bases, V lost 3 bases, and 6 bases had no gene match. The CDR3 runs to 14 residues. Germline loops: CDR1 SGHDN, CDR2 FVKESK. The CDR3 DNA follows: TGTGCCAGCAGCCAGGGACTAGGGGCGAATACGCAGTATTTT. Protein: CASSQGLGANTQYF.

The chain recombines TRBV6-6 with TRBJ1-4, with TRBD1 identical over 8 bases. J was trimmed by 4 bases and V by 4 bases; bases with no gene match: 8. Germline assignment: CDR1 MNHNY and CDR2 SVGAGI (reference sequence). CDR3 length: 16 residues. CDR3: CASSLVQGASNEKLFF. CDR3 coding DNA: TGTGCCAGCAGTTTAGTCCAGGGGGCGAGTAATGAAAAACTGTTTTTT.

This clone is a singleton in its sample. The rearrangement uses TRBV15 and TRBJ2-6; weak D call: TRBD1 (5 bases). The CDR3 is 17 amino acids. Germline CDR1 LNHNV, CDR2 YYDKDF (reference sequence). V was cut by 3 bases and J by 2 bases, with 14 bases left in between. The CDR3, as DNA: TGTGCCACCAGCAGTTTCTATCCAGGGACTGGGGCCAACGTCCTGACTTTC. Translated: CATSSFYPGTGANVLTF.

The V call is TRBV27, the J call TRBJ2-3; TRBD2 agrees at 7 bases. The CDR3 is 15 amino acids. The germline gives CDR1 MNHEY, CDR2 SMNVEV (reference sequence). J gave up 5 bases and V 4 bases, and 9 bases lay outside the gene matches. Here the CDR3 reads CASSSWMGGGDTQYF. As DNA, the CDR3 is TGTGCCAGCAGTTCCTGGATGGGGGGGGGAGATACGCAGTATTTT.

J is TRBJ2-5 and V is TRBV19; TRBD2 might be the D (7 bases). Trimming took off 3 bases at V and 5 bases at J, with 13 bases between the two ends. CDR3 length: 14 residues. CDR1 is LNHDA, CDR2 SQIVND, per germline (reference sequence). DNA of the CDR3: TGTGCCAGTAGTATGGGAGGGGGGTCGGAGACCCAGTACTTC. It codes for CASSMGGGSETQYF.

This rearrangement joins TRBV5-4 to TRBJ1-1; possibly TRBD1 for D (5 bases). V was shortened by 2 bases and J by 1 base, with 9 bases between the two germline ends. Germline V gene sequence: CDR1 SGHNT, CDR2 YYREEE (reference sequence). This CDR3 is 14 amino acids long. CDR3 nucleotides: TGTGCCAGCAGCTTCGGGGGGGAGAACACTGAAGCTTTCTTT. It specifies CASSFGGENTEAFF.

This clone was detected once. The CDR3 protein is CASSVGTGGNQPQHF. Written as DNA, the CDR3 is TGTGCCAGCAGCGTAGGGACAGGGGGCAATCAGCCCCAGCATTTT. This sequence joins TRBV9 and TRBJ1-5; TRBD1 matches at 9 bases. The V gene end was trimmed by 0 bases and the J gene end by 2 bases; junction bases not matched to a gene: 0. The CDR3 is 15 residues long. Germline loops: CDR1 SGDLS, CDR2 YYNGEE.

V gene TRBV4-1 combines with J gene TRBJ2-2; TRBD1 agrees at 10 bases. Germline CDR1 is MGHRA and CDR2 is YSYEKL. V trimming: 0 bases; J trimming: 3 bases; junction bases outside the gene matches: 1. The CDR3 extends over 16 amino acids. The chain's CDR3 is CASSQDDRGHTGELFF. CDR3 nucleotides: TGCGCCAGCAGCCAAGATGACAGGGGGCACACCGGGGAGCTGTTTTTT.

The rearrangement joins TRBV5-1 to TRBJ1-1; no reliable D call. Per germline, CDR1 SGHRS and CDR2 YFSETQ. V was pared by 4 bases and J by 11 bases, with 12 bases between. The CDR3 sequence is 11 residues long. The CDR3 sequence: CASSSGRAAFF. The CDR3 nucleotides are TGCGCCAGCAGCAGCGGAAGGGCCGCTTTCTTT.

The CDR3 nucleotides are TGTGCCAGCTCACAGGCGGATAGCAATCAGCCCCAGCATTTT. It codes for CASSQADSNQPQHF. The chain couples TRBV18 to TRBJ1-5; D is uncertain. The CDR3 contains 14 residues. Trimming took 4 bases from V and 0 from J, leaving 7 bases between them. Per germline, CDR1 KGHSH and CDR2 LQKENI. The full variable domain, rest sourced from reference TRBV18 and TRBJ1-5, is NAGVMQNPRHLVRRRGQEARLRCSPMKGHSHVYWYRQLPEEGLKFMVYLQKENIIDESGMPKERFSAEFPKEGPSILRIQQVVRGDSAAYFCASSQADSNQPQHFGDGTRLSIL.